This T cell receptor (beta chain) was retrieved from a study of shared clonotypes between healthy human individuals. This CDR3 region has 15 residues. Germline CDR1 is SGHRS and CDR2 is YFSETQ. V was shortened by 6 bases and J by 0 bases, with 13 bases between the two germline ends. Profiled with immunoSEQ multiplex PCR; TCRdb holds only in-frame clones, not every one. The repertoire holds hundreds of thousands of clones, with around 72% as singletons. The specimen was memory CD4+ T cells sorted from blood. Stated subset: CD45RA-negative fraction. The source is a woman in her thirties in good health. The V and J genes are TRBV5-1 and TRBJ2-1, with D possibly TRBD2 on 6 matching bases. CDR3 region: CASKEGLSSYNEQFF. CDR3 DNA: TGCGCCAGCAAGGAGGGATTGAGCTCCTACAATGAGCAGTTCTTC. The complete variable domain, with remaining parts taken from reference TRBV5-1 and TRBJ2-1, reads KAGVTQTPRYLIKTRGQQVTLSCSPISGHRSVSWYQQTPGQGLQFLFEYFSETQRNKGNFPGRFSGRQFSNSRSEMNVSTLELGDSALYLCASKEGLSSYNEQFFGPGTRLTVL.